This passage covers 20 T cell receptor beta chains from one sample sequenced in a study of technical replicates of blood from a handful of donors (dated by TCRdb to the late 2010s). The method behind the library was the immunoSEQ multiplex PCR assay. TCRdb carries this immuneACCESS record with in-frame sequences only. Its versions omit some clonotypes, under half of them owing to an unresolved V gene in the studies checked, with the rest unexplained. Recorded for this sample are over 10,000 clones; 93% of them occurred a single time. Together, the top ten hold 7.5% to 9.5% of the sample. Source material: PBMCs. Source of these receptors: a human donor in good health.

The rearrangement uses TRBV7-9 and TRBJ1-4; 10 bases align to TRBD1. The CDR3 loop spans 16 amino acids. Germline V gives CDR1 SEHNR, CDR2 FQNEAQ (reference sequence). J lost 3 bases, V lost 4 bases, and 5 bases had no gene match. The CDR3 DNA reads as TGTGCCAGCAGCTCGGACAGGGGGTCGGCTAATGAAAAACTGTTTTTT. It is translated as CASSSDRGSANEKLFF.

V gene TRBV2 combines with J gene TRBJ1-4, with D hard to call. The germline V gene encodes CDR1 SNHLY and CDR2 FYNNEI. Trimming took off 4 bases at V and 4 bases at J, with 13 bases between the two ends. This CDR3 region has 15 residues. In DNA, the CDR3 is TGTGCCAGCAGTGTTCGACACGACGTTAATGAAAAACTGTTTTTT. Its protein product is CASSVRHDVNEKLFF.

The rearrangement uses TRBV6-1 and TRBJ1-1; D unclear. V shed 6 bases and J shed 0 bases, with 8 bases lying between them. The CDR3 has 13 amino acids. Germline V gene sequence: CDR1 MNHNS, CDR2 SASEGT. DNA for the CDR3: TGTGCCAGCAGGGAGGGTATGAACACTGAAGCTTTCTTT. Its translation is CASREGMNTEAFF.

The rearrangement links TRBV25-1 to TRBJ1-1, with D perhaps TRBD1 (6 bases). V was trimmed by 6 bases and J by 11 bases, leaving 19 bases between them. The CDR3 spans 13 residues. Germline CDR1 and CDR2: MGHDK and SYGVNS. The CDR3 DNA sequence: TGTGCCAGCAGCCCCCCCACAGGGATGTGGGCTTTCTTT. Translation gives CASSPPTGMWAFF.

The chain employs TRBV2 and TRBJ2-3, with 8 positions matching TRBD1. This CDR3 contains 14 residues. Looked up from germline, CDR1 is SNHLY and CDR2 is FYNNEI. V was clipped by 6 bases and J by 0 bases; unmatched bases: 2. The CDR3 loop reads CASRGDRSTDTQYF. Written as DNA, the CDR3 is TGTGCCAGCAGGGGGGACAGGAGCACAGATACGCAGTATTTT.

This chain joins TRBV6-4 and TRBJ1-2; D perhaps matches TRBD1 (6 bases). V lost 4 bases and J 8 bases, leaving 11 bases between the germline ends. The CDR3 extends over 12 amino acids. Germline CDR1 reads MRHNA; CDR2 reads SNTAGT. This CDR3 is CASSGQGYGYTF. The CDR3 DNA reads as TGTGCCAGCAGTGGTCAGGGGTACGGCTACACCTTC.

V gene TRBV29-1 combines with J gene TRBJ2-7; the match to TRBD2 covers 7 bases. The germline V gene encodes CDR1 SQVTM and CDR2 ANQGSEA. This CDR3 region has 12 residues. The V and J ends lost 6 bases and 2 bases, in that order; junction bases with no gene match: 4. The CDR3 here is CSVGAGAYEQYF. Here the CDR3 DNA reads TGCAGCGTCGGGGCGGGAGCCTACGAGCAGTACTTC.

This chain connects TRBV28 to TRBJ2-7; 8 bases line up with TRBD2. This CDR3 has 14 amino acids. The germline CDR1 and CDR2 sequences are MDHEN and SYDVKM. The V segment lost 6 bases and the J segment 1 base; nucleotides outside the gene matches: 5. The chain's CDR3 is CASRGASGSYEQYF. CDR3 nucleotides: TGTGCCAGCAGGGGCGCTAGCGGGTCCTACGAGCAGTACTTC. The whole variable domain, filled in from reference TRBV28 and TRBJ2-7, reads DVKVTQSSRYLVKRTGEKVFLECVQDMDHENMFWYRQDPGLGLRLIYFSYDVKMKEKGDIPEGYSVSREKKERFSLILESASTNQTSMYLCASRGASGSYEQYFGPGTRLTVT.

The chain uses TRBV5-1 and TRBJ2-3, with D possibly TRBD2 on 6 matching bases. The V gene lost 2 bases and the J gene lost 1 base, with 11 bases spanning the gap. The CDR3 runs to 15 residues. Germline-derived CDR1 and CDR2 are SGHRS and YFSETQ. CDR3 loop: CASSLSASGTDTQYF. The CDR3 DNA sequence: TGCGCCAGCAGCTTATCCGCTAGCGGCACAGATACGCAGTATTTT.

A single count supports this clone. The chain employs TRBV5-1 and TRBJ2-5, with a possible D match to TRBD1 (5 bases). The CDR3 runs 12 residues. From germline, CDR1 is SGHRS and CDR2 YFSETQ. V dropped 0 bases and J dropped 5 bases, with 5 bases sitting between them. The CDR3 here is CASSLDRETQYF. The CDR3 DNA reads as TGCGCCAGCAGCTTGGACAGGGAGACCCAGTACTTC.

This sequence joins TRBV18 and TRBJ2-6; D possibly corresponds to TRBD1 (7 bases). This CDR3 is 16 amino acids long. The V end lost 4 bases, the J end lost 4 bases, and 14 bases lay between the germline ends. CDR1 and CDR2 (germline): KGHSH, LQKENI. CDR3 nucleotide sequence: TGTGCCAGCTCACTCCAGGGGGGATTGGGGGCCAACGTCCTGACTTTC. Its protein product is CASSLQGGLGANVLTF.

The gene calls are TRBV6-5 and TRBJ2-7; 9 positions match TRBD1. From germline, CDR1 is MNHEY and CDR2 SVGAGI. V lost 6 bases and J lost 7; bases outside the gene matches: 4. This CDR3 contains 12 residues. The CDR3 spells CASSHRGREQYF. The CDR3 DNA reads TGTGCCAGCAGCCACAGGGGGCGGGAGCAGTACTTC.

V usage is TRBV6-1 and J usage is TRBJ1-1; D is possibly TRBD1 (6 bases). V dropped 2 bases and J dropped 3 bases, with 10 bases sitting between them. Per the germline V gene, CDR1 is MNHNS and CDR2 is SASEGT. This CDR3 has 14 residues. As DNA, the CDR3 is TGTGCCAGCAGTGAAAATCACAGGGACACTGAAGCTTTCTTT. This codes for CASSENHRDTEAFF.

The V gene is TRBV28, the J gene TRBJ2-5; possibly TRBD1 for D (6 bases). Germline V CDR1 and CDR2: MDHEN, SYDVKM. The CDR3 has 14 residues. V shed 5 bases and J shed 2 bases, with 12 bases lying between them. The CDR3 is CASSAKGEQETQYF. DNA of the CDR3: TGTGCCAGCAGTGCCAAGGGGGAGCAAGAGACCCAGTACTTC.

V gene TRBV30 combines with J gene TRBJ1-5; 9 nucleotides agree with TRBD1. V lost 5 bases to trimming and J lost 3 bases; unmatched junction nucleotides: 5. Germline V gene data show CDR1 as GTSNPN and CDR2 as SVGIG (reference sequence). The CDR3 has 14 amino acids. The CDR3 region is CAWAGQGNNQPQHF. The CDR3 region has the DNA TGTGCCTGGGCTGGACAGGGGAACAATCAGCCCCAGCATTTT.

This clone was picked up one time. The gene calls are TRBV28 and TRBJ2-3; tentative D call: TRBD1 (6 bases). The V end was cut by 6 bases, the J end by 0 bases, with 13 bases between. Germline CDR1 MDHEN, CDR2 SYDVKM. The CDR3 is 15 residues long. CDR3: CASRHPGQSTDTQYF. In DNA, the CDR3 is TGTGCCAGCAGACATCCGGGACAAAGCACAGATACGCAGTATTTT.

This chain connects TRBV7-8 to TRBJ2-1; TRBD2 matches 7 bases. The germline CDR1 and CDR2 sequences are SGHVS and FQNEAQ. The CDR3 length is 14 residues. V trimming: 1 base; J trimming: 6 bases; junction bases outside the gene matches: 3. CDR3 sequence reads: CASSLERDLNEQFF. In DNA, the CDR3 is TGTGCCAGCAGCTTAGAGCGGGACCTCAATGAGCAGTTCTTC.

The chain links TRBV2 to TRBJ1-1; 12 bases are a match to TRBD1. This CDR3 spans 17 amino acids. The trim removed 1 base at V and 5 bases at J, leaving 8 bases unmatched. The germline V gene encodes CDR1 SNHLY and CDR2 FYNNEI. This CDR3 reads CASSEVGTGGRGTEAFF. DNA of the CDR3: TGTGCCAGCAGTGAAGTGGGGACAGGGGGCCGAGGGACTGAAGCTTTCTTT. Variable domain in full (rest from reference TRBV2 and TRBJ1-1): EPEVTQTPSHQVTQMGQEVILRCVPISNHLYFYWYRQILGQKVEFLVSFYNNEISEKSEIFDDQFSVERPDGSNFTLKIRSTKLEDSAMYFCASSEVGTGGRGTEAFFGQGTRLTVV.

V gene TRBV27 combines with J gene TRBJ1-5; no reliable D call. The CDR3 consists of 15 residues. V dropped 0 bases and J dropped 5 bases, with 11 bases sitting between them. Germline V gene sequence: CDR1 MNHEY, CDR2 SMNVEV (reference sequence). This CDR3 reads CASSLSRAVDQPQHF. The CDR3 DNA sequence: TGTGCCAGCAGTTTATCGAGGGCCGTCGATCAGCCCCAGCATTTT.

This clone showed up just a few times. The chain joins TRBV28 to TRBJ2-7; a possible D gene is TRBD1 (6 bases). The CDR3 covers 14 residues. The V end lost 11 bases, the J end lost 3 bases, and 20 bases lay between the germline ends. Germline V CDR1 and CDR2: MDHEN, SYDVKM. CDR3 region: CALARAGVDYEQYF. The CDR3, as DNA: TGTGCCCTTGCCCGAGCAGGGGTGGACTACGAGCAGTACTTC.